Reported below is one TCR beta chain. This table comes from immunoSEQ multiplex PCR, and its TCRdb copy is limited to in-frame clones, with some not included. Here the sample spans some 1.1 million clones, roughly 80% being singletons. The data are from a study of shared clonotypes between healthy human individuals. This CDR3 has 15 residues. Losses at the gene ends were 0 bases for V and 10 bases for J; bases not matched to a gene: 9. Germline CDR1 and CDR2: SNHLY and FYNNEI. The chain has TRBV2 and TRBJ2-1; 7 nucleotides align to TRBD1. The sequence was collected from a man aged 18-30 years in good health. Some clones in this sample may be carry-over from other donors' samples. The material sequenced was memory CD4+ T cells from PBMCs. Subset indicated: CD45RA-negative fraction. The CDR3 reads CASSEARQGSGEQFF. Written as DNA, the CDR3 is TGTGCCAGCAGTGAAGCAAGACAGGGAAGCGGCGAGCAGTTCTTC.